Shown below are 14 T cell receptor beta chains from a single sample sequenced in a study of T cells after yellow fever vaccination. MiXCR, applied by TCRdb to the 5' RACE reads, yields one record per CDR3 protein. The table shows a few hundred thousand distinct CDR3 sequences, with roughly 3.9% occurring only once. Material: PBMCs, obtained 5 days after the yellow fever booster vaccination. The receptors stem from a man younger than 35 who received the YFV17D yellow fever vaccine.

The gene calls are TRBV28 and TRBJ2-7; D gene unclear. The CDR3 loop spans 14 amino acids. The V end lost 6 bases, the J end lost 0 bases, and 12 bases lay between the germline ends. From germline, CDR1 is MDHEN and CDR2 SYDVKM. The CDR3 bases are TGTGCCAGCAGCTCGGACGCTAGCTCCTACGAGCAGTACGTC. Translating it yields CASSSDASSYEQYV.

The chain is built from TRBV19 and TRBJ2-7; 8 positions match TRBD2. The V segment lost 10 bases and the J segment 7 bases; nucleotides outside the gene matches: 15. CDR1 is LNHDA and CDR2 is SQIVND in the germline V gene (reference sequence). The CDR3 contains 14 residues. CDR3 sequence reads: CATNPGLESREQYF. In DNA form, the CDR3 reads TGTGCCACTAACCCGGGACTAGAGAGTCGAGAGCAGTACTTC.

Comment on this clonotype: Since the CDR3 does not end with the conserved phenylalanine or tryptophan, this likely comes from a read error. The chain combines TRBV24-1 with TRBJ1-1; 8 bases are shared with TRBD1. Per germline, CDR1 KGHDR and CDR2 SFDVKD. The CDR3 covers 16 residues. Trimming took 3 bases from V and 1 from J; bases not matched to a gene: 6. The CDR3 DNA reads TGTGCCACCAGTGATGGACCAGGGGGCCCGAACACTGAAGCTTTCGAT. It yields the protein CATSDGPGGPNTEAFD.

The chain links TRBV19 to TRBJ2-2; 8 bases agree with TRBD1. The CDR3 is 15 residues long. V lost 5 bases and J lost 5; bases outside the gene matches: 7. The germline CDR1 and CDR2 sequences are LNHDA and SQIVND (reference sequence). The CDR3 sequence: CASSATGERTGELFF. Here the CDR3 DNA reads TGTGCCAGTAGTGCGACAGGGGAACGAACCGGGGAGCTGTTTTTT.

The CDR3 is CASSPGAIRGDEQFF. The DNA for the CDR3 is TGTGCCAGCTCACCAGGCGCCATTAGGGGGGATGAGCAGTTCTTC. This sequence joins TRBV18 and TRBJ2-1, with D perhaps assigned TRBD1 or TRBD2 (6 bases each). The V end lost 2 bases, the J end lost 8 bases, and 16 bases lay between the germline ends. The CDR3 extends over 15 amino acids. Germline V gene data show CDR1 as KGHSH and CDR2 as LQKENI.

This clonotype was seen at least ten times. The V call is TRBV12-3 or TRBV12-4, the J call TRBJ2-1; D might be TRBD2 (7 bases). CDR3 length: 17 amino acids. The V gene lost 7 bases and the J gene lost 4 bases, with 23 bases spanning the gap. CDR3 nucleotide sequence: TGTGCCAGCACCCTATCCCCTCTCGCGGGGGCTTACAATGAGCAGTTCTTC. It yields the protein CASTLSPLAGAYNEQFF.

The CDR3 protein is CASSILYNEQFF. CDR3 DNA: TGTGCCAGTAGTATACTGTACAATGAGCAGTTCTTC. The chain uses TRBV19 and TRBJ2-1; D is uncertain. Per germline, CDR1 LNHDA and CDR2 SQIVND (reference sequence). V was clipped by 2 bases and J by 4 bases, with 3 bases between them. This CDR3 contains 12 residues.

In this sample, this clonotype turned up a few times. J is TRBJ2-3 and V is TRBV27; D is undetermined. The CDR3 extends over 15 amino acids. Trimming left V 6 bases short and J 1 base short, with 14 bases between. Germline lookup yields CDR1 MNHEY and CDR2 SMNVEV (reference sequence). In nucleotides, the CDR3 is TGTGCCAGCAGCCCGGGCCTGCAGGGCACAGATACGCAGTATTTT. This codes for CASSPGLQGTDTQYF.

The V gene is TRBV7-2, the J gene TRBJ2-2; TRBD2 matches at 12 bases. Trimming cost V 5 bases and J 3 bases; bases outside gene matches: 10. This CDR3 comprises 18 residues. In germline, CDR1 is SGHTA, CDR2 FQGNSA. CDR3 in amino acids: CASSPELAGGGDTGELFF. DNA for the CDR3: TGTGCCAGCAGCCCCGAACTAGCGGGGGGCGGTGACACCGGGGAGCTGTTTTTT.

This clonotype appeared a few times. The V and J genes are TRBV7-9 and TRBJ2-5; D is ambiguous. Trimming left V 3 bases short and J 2 bases short, with 16 bases between. From germline, CDR1 is SEHNR and CDR2 FQNEAQ (reference sequence). The CDR3 is made up of 16 amino acids. The CDR3 sequence: CASSLGLSVGQETQYF. The DNA for the CDR3 is TGTGCCAGCAGCTTGGGTCTGTCGGTAGGTCAAGAGACCCAGTACTTC.

This chain links TRBV7-9 with TRBJ1-2; 7 nucleotides match TRBD1. The CDR3 is 16 residues long. Germline V gene data show CDR1 as SEHNR and CDR2 as FQNEAQ (reference sequence). The J segment lost 7 bases and the V segment lost 5 bases, leaving 16 bases of the junction unmatched. The CDR3 DNA sequence: TGTGCCAGCAGCAACCCCGCCGGCAGGGGGGCTTTTGGCTACACCTTC. This codes for CASSNPAGRGAFGYTF.

This clonotype was seen a few times. The genes are TRBV20-1 and TRBJ2-7; D tentatively fits TRBD1 or TRBD2 (5 bases each). Per germline, CDR1 DFQATT and CDR2 SNEGSKA (reference sequence). The CDR3 consists of 12 residues. Trimming left V 3 bases short and J 10 bases short, with 16 bases between. The chain's CDR3 is CSASYFGARQYF. Written as DNA, the CDR3 is TGCAGTGCTAGTTACTTCGGGGCCCGACAGTACTTC.

The chain uses TRBV18 and TRBJ1-1; D is perhaps TRBD1 (6 bases). The V gene's germline CDR1 is KGHSH and CDR2 LQKENI. V lost 3 bases and J lost 6, with 17 bases in between. The CDR3 length is 15 residues. CDR3 sequence: CASSPERAGGAEAFF. DNA for the CDR3: TGTGCCAGCTCACCTGAGCGGGCCGGGGGCGCTGAAGCTTTCTTT.

Many counts were recorded for this clonotype. The CDR3 DNA reads as TGTGCCATCAGGGACGCAGATACGCAGTATTTT. This gives the protein CAIRDADTQYF. The chain links TRBV10-3 to TRBJ2-3; no firm D call. V gave up 6 bases and J gave up 4 bases, with 5 bases separating them. Germline-derived CDR1 and CDR2 are ENHRY and SYGVKD. The CDR3 sequence is 11 residues long.